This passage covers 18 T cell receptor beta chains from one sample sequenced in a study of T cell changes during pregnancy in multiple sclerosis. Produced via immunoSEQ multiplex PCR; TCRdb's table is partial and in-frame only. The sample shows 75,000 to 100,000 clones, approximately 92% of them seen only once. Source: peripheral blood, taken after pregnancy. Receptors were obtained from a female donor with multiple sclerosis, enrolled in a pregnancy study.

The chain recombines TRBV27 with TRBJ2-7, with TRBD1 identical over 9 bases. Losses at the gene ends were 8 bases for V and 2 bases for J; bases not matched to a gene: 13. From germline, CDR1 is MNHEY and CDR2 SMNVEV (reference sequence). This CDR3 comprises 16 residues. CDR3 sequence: CASGSTGTGTAYEQYF. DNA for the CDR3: TGTGCCAGCGGATCAACCGGGACAGGGACTGCCTACGAGCAGTACTTC.

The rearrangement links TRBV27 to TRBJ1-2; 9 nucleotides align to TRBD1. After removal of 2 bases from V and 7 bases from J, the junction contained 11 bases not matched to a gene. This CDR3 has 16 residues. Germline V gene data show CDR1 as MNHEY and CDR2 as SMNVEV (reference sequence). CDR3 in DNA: TGTGCCAGCAGTTTACTACATAGACAGGGGGTCGGTGGCTACACCTTC. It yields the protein CASSLLHRQGVGGYTF.

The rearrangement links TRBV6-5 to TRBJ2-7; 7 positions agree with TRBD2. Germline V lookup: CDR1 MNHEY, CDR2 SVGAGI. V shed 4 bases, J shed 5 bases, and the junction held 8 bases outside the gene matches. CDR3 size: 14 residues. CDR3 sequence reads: CASSSGLRFHEQYF. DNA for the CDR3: TGTGCCAGCAGTTCGGGACTACGGTTCCACGAGCAGTACTTC.

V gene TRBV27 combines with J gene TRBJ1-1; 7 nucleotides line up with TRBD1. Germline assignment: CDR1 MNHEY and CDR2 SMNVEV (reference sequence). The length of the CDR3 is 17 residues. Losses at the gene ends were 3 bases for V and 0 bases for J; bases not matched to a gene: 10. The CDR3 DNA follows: TGTGCCAGCAGTTTTTCGGGGAAAGGGACAGTGAACACTGAAGCTTTCTTT. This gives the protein CASSFSGKGTVNTEAFF.

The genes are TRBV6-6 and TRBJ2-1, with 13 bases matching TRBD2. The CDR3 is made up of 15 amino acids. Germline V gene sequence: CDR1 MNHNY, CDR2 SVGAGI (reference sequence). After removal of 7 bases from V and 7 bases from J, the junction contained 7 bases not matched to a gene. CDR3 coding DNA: TGTGCCAGCAACCCCCAGACTAGCGGGAGGAATGAGCAGTTCTTC. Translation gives CASNPQTSGRNEQFF.

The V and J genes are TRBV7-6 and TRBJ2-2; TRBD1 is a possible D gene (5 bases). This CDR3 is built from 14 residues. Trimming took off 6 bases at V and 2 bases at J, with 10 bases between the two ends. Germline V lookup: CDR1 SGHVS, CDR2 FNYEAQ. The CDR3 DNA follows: TGTGCCAGCAGGGACGGACAAAACACCGGGGAGCTGTTTTTT. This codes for CASRDGQNTGELFF.

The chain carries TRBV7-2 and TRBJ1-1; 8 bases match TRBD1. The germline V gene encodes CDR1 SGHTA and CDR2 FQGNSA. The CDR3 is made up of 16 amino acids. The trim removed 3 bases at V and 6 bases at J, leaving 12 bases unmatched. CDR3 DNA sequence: TGTGCCAGCAGCTTTCCGGCCAGGGGGCGCAGGTCTGAAGCTTTCTTT. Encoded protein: CASSFPARGRRSEAFF.

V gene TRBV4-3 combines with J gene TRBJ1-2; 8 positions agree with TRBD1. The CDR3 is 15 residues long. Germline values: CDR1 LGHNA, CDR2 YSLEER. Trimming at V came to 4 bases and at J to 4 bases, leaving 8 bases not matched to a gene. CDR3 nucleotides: TGCGCCAGCAGCCGGCCGGCAGGGGGCATCTATGGCTACACCTTC. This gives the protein CASSRPAGGIYGYTF.

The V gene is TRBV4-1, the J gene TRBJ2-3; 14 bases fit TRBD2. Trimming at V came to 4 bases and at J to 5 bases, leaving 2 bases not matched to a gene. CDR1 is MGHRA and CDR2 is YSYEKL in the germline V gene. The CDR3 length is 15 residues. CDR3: CASSRGLAGGDTQYF. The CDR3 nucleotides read TGCGCCAGCAGCCGAGGACTAGCGGGAGGAGATACGCAGTATTTT.

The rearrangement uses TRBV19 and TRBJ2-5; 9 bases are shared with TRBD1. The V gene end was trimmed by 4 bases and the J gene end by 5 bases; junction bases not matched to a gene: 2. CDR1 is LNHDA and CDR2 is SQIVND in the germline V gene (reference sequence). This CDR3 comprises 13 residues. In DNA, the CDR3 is TGTGCCAGTAGTACGACAGGGGGGGAGACCCAGTACTTC. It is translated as CASSTTGGETQYF.

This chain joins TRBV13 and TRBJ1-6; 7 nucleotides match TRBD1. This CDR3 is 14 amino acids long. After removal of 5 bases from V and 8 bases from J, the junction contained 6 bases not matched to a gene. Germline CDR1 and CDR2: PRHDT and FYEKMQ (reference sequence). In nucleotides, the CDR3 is TGTGCCAGCAGCAGCCGGGACAGAGATTCACCCCTCCACTTT. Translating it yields CASSSRDRDSPLHF. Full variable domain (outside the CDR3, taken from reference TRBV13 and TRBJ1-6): AAGVIQSPRHLIKEKRETATLKCYPIPRHDTVYWYQQGPGQDPQFLISFYEKMQSDKGSIPDRFSAQQFSDYHSELNMSSLELGDSALYFCASSSRDRDSPLHFGNGTRLTVT.

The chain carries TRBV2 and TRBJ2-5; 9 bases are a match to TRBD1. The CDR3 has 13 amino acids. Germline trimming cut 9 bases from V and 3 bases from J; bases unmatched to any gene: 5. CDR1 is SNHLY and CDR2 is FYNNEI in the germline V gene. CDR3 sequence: CASTGGAEETQYF. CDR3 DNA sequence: TGTGCCAGTACAGGGGGCGCGGAAGAGACCCAGTACTTC.

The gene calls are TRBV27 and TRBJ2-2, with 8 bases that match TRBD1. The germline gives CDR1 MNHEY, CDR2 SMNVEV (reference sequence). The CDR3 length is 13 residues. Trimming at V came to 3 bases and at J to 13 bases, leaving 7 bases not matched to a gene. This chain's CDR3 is CASSFLGQGGLFF. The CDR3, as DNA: TGTGCCAGCAGTTTCCTTGGACAGGGCGGGCTGTTTTTT.

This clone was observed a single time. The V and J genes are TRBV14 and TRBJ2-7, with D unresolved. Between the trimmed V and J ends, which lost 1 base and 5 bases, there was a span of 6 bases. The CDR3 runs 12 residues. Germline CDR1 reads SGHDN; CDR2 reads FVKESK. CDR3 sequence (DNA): TGTGCCAGCAGCCAAGCCGCGCACGAGCAGTACTTC. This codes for CASSQAAHEQYF.

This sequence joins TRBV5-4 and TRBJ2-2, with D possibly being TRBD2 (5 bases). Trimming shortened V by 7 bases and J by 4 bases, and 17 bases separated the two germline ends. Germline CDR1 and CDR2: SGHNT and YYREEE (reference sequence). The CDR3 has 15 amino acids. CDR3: CASSEEMGSTGELFF. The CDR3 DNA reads TGTGCCAGCTCCGAGGAGATGGGGAGCACCGGGGAGCTGTTTTTT.

The CDR3 coding sequence is TGTGCCAGCAGTCCCCTATCGACAGGGTCGACCTACGAGCAGTACTTC. Translated, it gives CASSPLSTGSTYEQYF. J is TRBJ2-7 and V is TRBV28; 7 positions match TRBD1. This CDR3 has 16 amino acids. CDR1 and CDR2 (germline): MDHEN, SYDVKM. V shed 5 bases and J 2 bases; nucleotides not matched to a gene: 12.

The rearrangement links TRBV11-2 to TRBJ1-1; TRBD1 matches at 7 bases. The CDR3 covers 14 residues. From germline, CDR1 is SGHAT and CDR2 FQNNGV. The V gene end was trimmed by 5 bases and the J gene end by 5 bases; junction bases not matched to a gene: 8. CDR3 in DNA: TGTGCCAGCAGCCGAGACAGGGTTAGTACTGAAGCTTTCTTT. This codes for CASSRDRVSTEAFF.

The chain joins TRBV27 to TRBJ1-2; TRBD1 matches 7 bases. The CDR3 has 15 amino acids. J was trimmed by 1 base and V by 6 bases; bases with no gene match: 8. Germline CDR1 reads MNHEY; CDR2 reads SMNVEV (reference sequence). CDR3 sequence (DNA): TGTGCCAGCAGACTAAAGAGGGACAGTAACTATGGCTACACCTTC. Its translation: CASRLKRDSNYGYTF.